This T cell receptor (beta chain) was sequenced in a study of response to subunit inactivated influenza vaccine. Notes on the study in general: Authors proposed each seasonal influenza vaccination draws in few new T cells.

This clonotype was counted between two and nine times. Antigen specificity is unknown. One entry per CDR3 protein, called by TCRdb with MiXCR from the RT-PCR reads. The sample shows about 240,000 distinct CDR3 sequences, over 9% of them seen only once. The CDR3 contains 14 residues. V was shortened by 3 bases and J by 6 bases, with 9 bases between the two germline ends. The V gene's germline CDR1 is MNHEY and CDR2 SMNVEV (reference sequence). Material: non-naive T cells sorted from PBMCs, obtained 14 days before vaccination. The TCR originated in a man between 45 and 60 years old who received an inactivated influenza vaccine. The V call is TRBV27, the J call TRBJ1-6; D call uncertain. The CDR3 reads CASSFEVINSPLHF. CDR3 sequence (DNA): TGTGCCAGCAGTTTCGAAGTTATTAATTCACCCCTCCACTTT.